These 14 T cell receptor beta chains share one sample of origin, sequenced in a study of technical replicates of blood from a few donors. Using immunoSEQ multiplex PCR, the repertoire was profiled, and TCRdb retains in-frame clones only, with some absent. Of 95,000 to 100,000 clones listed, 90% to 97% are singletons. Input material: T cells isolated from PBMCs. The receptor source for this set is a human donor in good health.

CDR3 loop: CASSEPGQGQETQYF. The CDR3 coding sequence is TGTGCCAGCAGCGAACCGGGACAGGGCCAAGAGACCCAGTACTTC. The rearrangement uses TRBV7-9 and TRBJ2-5, with 9 bases that match TRBD1. J was trimmed by 1 base and V by 5 bases; bases with no gene match: 5. The CDR3 consists of 15 residues. CDR1 is SEHNR, CDR2 FQNEAQ, per germline (reference sequence).

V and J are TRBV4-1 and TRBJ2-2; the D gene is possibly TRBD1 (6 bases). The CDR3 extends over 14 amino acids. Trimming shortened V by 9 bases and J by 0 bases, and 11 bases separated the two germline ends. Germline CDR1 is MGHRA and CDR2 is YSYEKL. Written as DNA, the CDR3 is TGCGCCAGTCTACAGGGTGCGAACACCGGGGAGCTGTTTTTT. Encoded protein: CASLQGANTGELFF.

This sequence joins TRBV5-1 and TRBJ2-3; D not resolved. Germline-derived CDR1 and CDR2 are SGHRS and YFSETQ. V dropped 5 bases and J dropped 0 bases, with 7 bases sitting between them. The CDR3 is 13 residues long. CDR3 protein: CASREDSTDTQYF. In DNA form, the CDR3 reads TGCGCCAGCAGAGAGGATAGCACAGATACGCAGTATTTT. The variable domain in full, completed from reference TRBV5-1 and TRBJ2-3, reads KAGVTQTPRYLIKTRGQQVTLSCSPISGHRSVSWYQQTPGQGLQFLFEYFSETQRNKGNFPGRFSGRQFSNSRSEMNVSTLELGDSALYLCASREDSTDTQYFGPGTRLTVL.

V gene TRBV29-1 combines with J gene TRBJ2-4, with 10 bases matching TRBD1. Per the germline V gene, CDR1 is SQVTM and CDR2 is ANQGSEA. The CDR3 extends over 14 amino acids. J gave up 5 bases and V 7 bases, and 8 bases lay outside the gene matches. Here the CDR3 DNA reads TGCAGCGGACGGGGACAGGGGATGGAAAACATTCAGTACTTC. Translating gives CSGRGQGMENIQYF.

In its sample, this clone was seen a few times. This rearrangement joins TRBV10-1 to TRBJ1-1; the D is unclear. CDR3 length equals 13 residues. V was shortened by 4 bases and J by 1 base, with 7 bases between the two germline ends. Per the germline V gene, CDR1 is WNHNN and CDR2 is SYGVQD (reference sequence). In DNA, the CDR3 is TGCGCCAGCAGTGCCGAGTCGAACACTGAAGCTTTCTTT. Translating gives CASSAESNTEAFF.

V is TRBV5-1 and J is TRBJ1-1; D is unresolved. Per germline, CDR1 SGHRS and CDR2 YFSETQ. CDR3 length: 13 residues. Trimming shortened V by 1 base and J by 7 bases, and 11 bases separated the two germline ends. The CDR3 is CASSLSGGLEAFF. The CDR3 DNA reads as TGCGCCAGCAGCTTGTCGGGAGGACTTGAAGCTTTCTTT.

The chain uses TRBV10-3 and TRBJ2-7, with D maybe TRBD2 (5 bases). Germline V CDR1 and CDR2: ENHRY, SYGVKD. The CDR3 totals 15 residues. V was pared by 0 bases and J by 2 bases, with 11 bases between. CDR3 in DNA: TGTGCCATCAGTGAGTCTCCGGACTTGCCCTACGAGCAGTACTTC. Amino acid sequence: CAISESPDLPYEQYF.

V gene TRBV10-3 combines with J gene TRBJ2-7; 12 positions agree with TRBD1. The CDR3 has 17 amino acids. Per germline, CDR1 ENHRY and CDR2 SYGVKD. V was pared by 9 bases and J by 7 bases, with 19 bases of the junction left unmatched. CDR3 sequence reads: CAMDPEGTGGFTGEQYF. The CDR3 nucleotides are TGTGCCATGGACCCCGAGGGGACAGGGGGCTTTACGGGAGAGCAGTACTTC.

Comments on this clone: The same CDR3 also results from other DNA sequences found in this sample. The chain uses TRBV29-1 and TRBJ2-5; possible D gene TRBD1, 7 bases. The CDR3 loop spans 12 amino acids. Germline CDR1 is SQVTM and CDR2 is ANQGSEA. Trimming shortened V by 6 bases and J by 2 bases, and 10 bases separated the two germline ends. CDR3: CSVGGQQETQYF. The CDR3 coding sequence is TGCAGCGTGGGGGGACAGCAAGAGACCCAGTACTTC. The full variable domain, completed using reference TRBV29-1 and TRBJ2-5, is SAVISQKPSRDICQRGTSLTIQCQVDSQVTMMFWYRQQPGQSLTLIATANQGSEATYESGFVIDKFPISRPNLTFSTLTVSNMSPEDSSIYLCSVGGQQETQYFGPGTRLLVL.

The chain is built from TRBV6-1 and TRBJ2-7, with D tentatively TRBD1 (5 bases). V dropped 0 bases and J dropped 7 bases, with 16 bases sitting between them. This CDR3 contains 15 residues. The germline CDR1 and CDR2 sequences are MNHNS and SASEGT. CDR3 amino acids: CASSEASTDDGEQYF. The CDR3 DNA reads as TGTGCCAGCAGTGAAGCATCGACAGACGACGGGGAGCAGTACTTC.

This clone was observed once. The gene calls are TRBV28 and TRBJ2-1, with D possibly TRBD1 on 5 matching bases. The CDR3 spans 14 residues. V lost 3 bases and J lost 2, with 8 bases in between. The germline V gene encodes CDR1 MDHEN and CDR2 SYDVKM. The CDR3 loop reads CASSFRVTYNEQFF. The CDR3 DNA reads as TGTGCCAGCAGTTTCAGGGTTACCTACAATGAGCAGTTCTTC.

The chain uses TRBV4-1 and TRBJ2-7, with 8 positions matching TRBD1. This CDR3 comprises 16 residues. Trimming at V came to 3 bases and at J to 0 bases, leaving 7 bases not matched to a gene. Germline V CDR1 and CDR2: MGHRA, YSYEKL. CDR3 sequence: CASSQVRDRSSYEQYF. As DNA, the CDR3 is TGCGCCAGCAGCCAGGTCCGGGACAGGAGCTCCTACGAGCAGTACTTC.

The CDR3 DNA follows: TGTGCCAGCAGCTTAGGGGGACTAGCTTCCTTCGATGAGCAGTTCTTC. Translated, it gives CASSLGGLASFDEQFF. The rearrangement links TRBV7-2 to TRBJ2-1; TRBD2 matches at 9 bases. Germline CDR1 and CDR2: SGHTA and FQGNSA. This CDR3 has 16 residues. Trimming cost V 1 base and J 8 bases; bases outside gene matches: 9.

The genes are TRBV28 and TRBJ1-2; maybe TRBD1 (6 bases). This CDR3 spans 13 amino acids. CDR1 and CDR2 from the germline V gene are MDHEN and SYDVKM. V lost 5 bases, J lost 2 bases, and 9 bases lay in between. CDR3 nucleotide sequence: TGTGCCAGCAGTCTCGGACAGAACTATGGCTACACCTTC. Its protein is CASSLGQNYGYTF.